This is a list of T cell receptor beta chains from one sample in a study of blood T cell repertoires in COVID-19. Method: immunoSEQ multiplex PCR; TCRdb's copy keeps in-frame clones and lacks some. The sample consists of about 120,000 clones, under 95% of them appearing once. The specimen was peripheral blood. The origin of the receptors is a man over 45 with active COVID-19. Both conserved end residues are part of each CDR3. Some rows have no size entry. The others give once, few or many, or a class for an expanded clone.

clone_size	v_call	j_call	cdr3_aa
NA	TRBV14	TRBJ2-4	CASSQDWVGGRDENIQYF
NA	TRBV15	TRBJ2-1	CATSRGLAGGYNEQFF
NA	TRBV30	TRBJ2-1	CAWTTGSSYNEQFF
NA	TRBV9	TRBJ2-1	CASSVTPGSNEQFF
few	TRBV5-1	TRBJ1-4	CASSLVANEKLFF
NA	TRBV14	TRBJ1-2	CASSQDRGVGYGYTF
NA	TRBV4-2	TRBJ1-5	CASSQDYAGRGQPQHF
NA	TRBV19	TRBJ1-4	CASSPRHRTNEKLFF
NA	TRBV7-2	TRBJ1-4	CASSLRQGRANEKLFF
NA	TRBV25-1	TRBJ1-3	CASSPNQFGTGAGNTIYF
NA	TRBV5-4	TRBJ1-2	CASTVRQGGGSGYGYTF
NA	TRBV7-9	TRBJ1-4	CASRPSVTTNEKLFF
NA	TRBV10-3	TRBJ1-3	CATDSVSGNTIYF
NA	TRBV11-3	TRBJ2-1	CASSFPGLGANEQFF
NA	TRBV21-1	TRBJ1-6	CASSKSPDRPPGRALHF
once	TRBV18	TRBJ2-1	CASSPGLASSYNEQFF
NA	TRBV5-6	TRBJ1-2	CASSSMEGVYGYTF
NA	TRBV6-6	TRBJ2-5	CASSLGQGGETQYF
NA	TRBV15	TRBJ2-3	CATSRPSGRGGRNTQYF
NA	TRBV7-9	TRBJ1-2	CASSLVDRGKGYTF
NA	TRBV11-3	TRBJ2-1	CASSPAGAGYNEQFF
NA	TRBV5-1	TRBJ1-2	CASSLVGTNYGYTF
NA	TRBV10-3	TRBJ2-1	CAISESTTGGTYRGEQFF
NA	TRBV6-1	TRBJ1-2	CASSEMSGDYGYTF
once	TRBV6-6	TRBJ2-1	CASAGLFYNEQFF
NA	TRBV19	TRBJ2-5	CASSPGLAGGLKQETQYF
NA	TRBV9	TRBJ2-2	CASSVELAGLSGTGELFF
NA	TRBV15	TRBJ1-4	CATSRVAGAEKLFF
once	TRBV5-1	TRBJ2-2	CASSLGTGNTGELFF
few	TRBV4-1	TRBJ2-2	CASSQGLAGGPTGELFF
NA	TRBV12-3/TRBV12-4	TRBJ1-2	CASSFHTGIGYTF
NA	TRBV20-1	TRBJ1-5	CSAGGQGSNQPQHF
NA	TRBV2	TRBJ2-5	CASGPQETQYF
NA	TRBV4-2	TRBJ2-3	CASSQAGDSEANTQYF
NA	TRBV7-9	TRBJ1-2	CASSGGQSNYGYTF
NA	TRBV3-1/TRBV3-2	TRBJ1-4	CASSQTRQGTANEKLFF
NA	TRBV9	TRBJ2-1	CASSVASPSSYNEQFF
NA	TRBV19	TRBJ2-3	CASSSEARGPDTQYF
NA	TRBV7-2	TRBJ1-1	CASSPRQGRTEAFF
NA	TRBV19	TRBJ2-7	CASSIGQGAFEQYF
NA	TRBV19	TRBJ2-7	CASSIAQGASYEQYF
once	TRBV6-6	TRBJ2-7	CASSYSEGPYEQYF
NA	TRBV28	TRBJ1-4	CASSLENIGAATNEKLFF
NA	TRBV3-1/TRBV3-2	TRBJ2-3	CASSRKQGTDTQYF
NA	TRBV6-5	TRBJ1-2	CASSYIGGSYGYTF
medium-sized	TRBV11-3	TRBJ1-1	CASSLQGGAEAFF
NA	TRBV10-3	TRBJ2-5	CAISSAQETQYF